The source of this T cell receptor (beta chain) is a study of T cell therapy after organ transplantation. Study in general: T cells were expanded about 2 weeks with 30 CMV class I/II epitopes. 20 to 29 weeks after therapy completion, long-term post-therapy blood was collected.

The assay was immunoSEQ multiplex PCR, and TCRdb's table has in-frame clones only and misses some. In the table there are roughly 15,000 clones, roughly 87% of which are singletons. In the case of this clone: Its specificity is unknown.

Regarding time point: 20-29 weeks after completion of therapy. The source is a human patient who had received a solid organ transplant and had CMV disease. The graft donor may have contributed some T cells. The specimen comprised CD8+ T cells from blood, sampled after autologous CMV-specific T cell therapy.

The CDR3 reads CAWSVGWQSEQFF. The CDR3 DNA is TGTGCCTGGAGTGTAGGTTGGCAAAGTGAGCAGTTCTTC. The chain joins TRBV30 to TRBJ2-1; D gene unclear. The CDR3 contains 13 residues. Trimming took off 0 bases at V and 9 bases at J, with 12 bases between the two ends. The germline V gene encodes CDR1 GTSNPN and CDR2 SVGIG (reference sequence).